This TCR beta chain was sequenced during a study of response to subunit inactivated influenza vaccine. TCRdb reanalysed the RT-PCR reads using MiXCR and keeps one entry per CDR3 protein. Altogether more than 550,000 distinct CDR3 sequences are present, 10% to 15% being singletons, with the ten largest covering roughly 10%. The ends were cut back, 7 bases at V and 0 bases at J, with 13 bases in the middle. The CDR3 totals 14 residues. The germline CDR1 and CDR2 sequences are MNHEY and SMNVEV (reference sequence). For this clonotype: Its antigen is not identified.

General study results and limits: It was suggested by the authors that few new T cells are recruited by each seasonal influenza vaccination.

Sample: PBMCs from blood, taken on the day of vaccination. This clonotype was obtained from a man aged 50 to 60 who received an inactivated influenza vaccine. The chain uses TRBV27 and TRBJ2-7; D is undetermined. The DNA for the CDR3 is TGTGCCAGCAAGCGCGGCCCTGACTCCTACGAGCAGTACTTC. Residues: CASKRGPDSYEQYF.